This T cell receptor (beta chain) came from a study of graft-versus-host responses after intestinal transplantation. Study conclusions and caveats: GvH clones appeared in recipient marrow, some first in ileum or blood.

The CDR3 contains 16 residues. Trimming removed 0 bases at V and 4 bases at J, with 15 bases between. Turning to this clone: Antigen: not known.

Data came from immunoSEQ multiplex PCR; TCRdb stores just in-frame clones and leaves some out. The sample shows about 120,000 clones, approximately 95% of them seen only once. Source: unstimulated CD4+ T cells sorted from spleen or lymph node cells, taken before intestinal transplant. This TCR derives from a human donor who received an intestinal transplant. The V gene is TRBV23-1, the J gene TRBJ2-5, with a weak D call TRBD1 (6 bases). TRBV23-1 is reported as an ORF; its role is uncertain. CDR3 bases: TGCGCCAGCAGTCAATCCGACAGTCAGGGGCGAGAGACCCAGTACTTC. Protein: CASSQSDSQGRETQYF.